This is a list of T cell receptor beta chains from one sample in a study of T cells in Graves' hyperthyroidism and ophthalmopathy. TCRdb recomputed calls from the multiplex PCR reads with MiXCR, one row per CDR3 protein. This table holds about 260,000 distinct CDR3 sequences, about 20% found once. Sequencing was carried out using blood. These receptors all stem from a young man with Graves' ophthalmopathy. Each CDR3 is given with its conserved first and last residue. A D gene is named only where the DNA matches it firmly. Not all rows give a size; the values are once, few, many and, for expanded clones, a class.

J,size,D,V,CDR3,DNA
TRBJ2-2,-,-,TRBV24-1,CATSGAGYNTGELFF,TGTGCCACCAGTGGGGCGGGATACAACACCGGGGAGCTGTTTTTT
TRBJ2-7,-,TRBD2,TRBV6-1,CASSTGTSVTYEQYF,TGTGCCAGCAGTACCGGGACTAGCGTCACCTACGAGCAGTACTTC
TRBJ2-1,many,TRBD1,TRBV3-1,CASRPDRVDNEQFF,TGTGCCAGCAGGCCTGACAGGGTGGACAATGAGCAGTTCTTC
TRBJ2-2,-,-,TRBV12-3/TRBV12-4,CASSIPRTGNTGELFF,TGTGCCAGCAGTATCCCTCGGACGGGGAACACCGGGGAGCTGTTTTTT
TRBJ2-1,once,-,TRBV5-1,CASSRLGGDEQFF,TGCGCCAGCAGCCGCTTAGGAGGGGACGAGCAGTTCTTC
TRBJ1-2,-,TRBD1,TRBV9,CASSDGTVADGYTF,TGTGCCAGCAGCGACGGGACAGTTGCGGATGGCTACACCTTC
TRBJ2-1,many,TRBD2,TRBV20-1,CSATRTSGYNEQFF,TGCAGTGCTACCCGGACTAGCGGGTACAATGAGCAGTTCTTC
TRBJ2-3,-,-,TRBV18,CASSPAPPDTQYF,TGTGCCAGCTCACCAGCCCCCCCAGATACGCAGTATTTT
TRBJ2-7,-,-,TRBV7-9,CASSSTDSYEQYF,TGTGCCAGCAGCTCTACTGACAGCTACGAGCAGTACTTC
TRBJ2-7,many,TRBD2,TRBV11-1,CASSLSAGTSSYEQYF,TGTGCCAGCAGCTTATCGGCCGGGACTAGCTCCTACGAGCAGTACTTC
TRBJ2-5,few,TRBD2,TRBV7-3,CASSSPTRTSGTRVLYF,TGTGCCAGCAGCTCCCCCACTAGGACTAGCGGGACTCGAGTACTGTACTTC
TRBJ2-1,few,TRBD2,TRBV27,CASTLSGINSNEQFF,TGTGCCAGCACCCTCAGCGGGATCAATAGCAATGAGCAGTTCTTC
TRBJ2-2,-,TRBD2,TRBV5-1,CASSLVGGHTGELFF,TGCGCCAGCAGCTTGGTGGGAGGGCACACCGGGGAGCTGTTTTTT
TRBJ1-4,few,-,TRBV28,CASSSSNEKLFF,TGTGCCAGCAGCTCGTCCAATGAAAAACTGTTTTTT
TRBJ2-1,few,-,TRBV7-2,CASTPEGTYNEQFF,TGTGCCAGCACCCCCGAGGGGACTTACAATGAGCAGTTCTTC
TRBJ2-3,-,TRBD1,TRBV20-1,CSASGTGGRTDTQYF,TGCAGTGCTAGCGGGACAGGGGGCAGGACAGATACGCAGTATTTT
TRBJ1-1,many,-,TRBV28,CASSLMGNTEAFF,TGTGCCAGCAGTTTAATGGGGAACACTGAAGCTTTCTTT
TRBJ1-4,few,-,TRBV2,CASGPRYEKLFF,TGTGCCAGCGGTCCCCGATATGAAAAACTGTTTTTT
TRBJ2-7,-,-,TRBV28,CASSGTKQVISYEQYF,TGTGCCAGCAGTGGGACGAAACAGGTGATCTCCTACGAGCAGTACTTC
TRBJ2-1,-,TRBD2,TRBV7-9,CASSHGTTGIREQFF,TGTGCCAGCAGCCACGGGACTACCGGGATTCGGGAGCAGTTCTTC
TRBJ1-5,few,-,TRBV2,CASSGSYSNQPQHF,TGTGCCAGCAGTGGAAGCTATAGCAATCAGCCCCAGCATTTT
TRBJ1-1,few,TRBD1,TRBV12-3/TRBV12-4,CASSTGAEAFF,TGTGCCAGCAGTACAGGGGCCGAAGCTTTCTTT
TRBJ1-4,many,TRBD1,TRBV20-1,CSARHRGANEKLFF,TGCAGTGCTCGTCACAGGGGAGCTAATGAAAAACTGTTTTTT
TRBJ1-5,many,TRBD1,TRBV2,CASSEARDRGFGQPQHF,TGTGCCAGCAGTGAAGCCCGGGACAGGGGTTTCGGTCAGCCCCAGCATTTT
TRBJ1-1,few,TRBD1,TRBV15,CATSRSRDRGTEAFF,TGTGCCACCAGCAGATCCCGGGACAGGGGCACTGAAGCTTTCTTT
TRBJ2-7,-,-,TRBV7-9,CASSTSPYYGQYF,TGTGCCAGCAGCACATCCCCTTACTACGGGCAGTACTTC
TRBJ1-5,few,-,TRBV19,CASTRDFGGLYSNQPQHF,TGTGCCAGTACTCGGGACTTCGGGGGGCTATATAGCAATCAGCCCCAGCATTTT
TRBJ2-1,-,-,TRBV18,CASSQVGNEQFF,TGTGCCAGCAGCCAAGTTGGCAATGAGCAGTTCTTC